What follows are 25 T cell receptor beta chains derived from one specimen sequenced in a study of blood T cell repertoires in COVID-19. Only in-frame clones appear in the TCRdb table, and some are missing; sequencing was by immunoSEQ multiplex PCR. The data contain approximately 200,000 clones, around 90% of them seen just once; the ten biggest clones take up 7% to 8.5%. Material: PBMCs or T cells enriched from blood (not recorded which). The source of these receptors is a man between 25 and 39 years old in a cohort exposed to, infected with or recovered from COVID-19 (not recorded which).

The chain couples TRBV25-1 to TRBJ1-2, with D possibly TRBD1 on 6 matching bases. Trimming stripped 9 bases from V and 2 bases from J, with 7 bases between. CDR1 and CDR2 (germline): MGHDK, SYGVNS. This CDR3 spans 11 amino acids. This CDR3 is CASRGNYGYTF. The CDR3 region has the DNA TGTGCCAGTAGGGGGAACTATGGCTACACCTTC.

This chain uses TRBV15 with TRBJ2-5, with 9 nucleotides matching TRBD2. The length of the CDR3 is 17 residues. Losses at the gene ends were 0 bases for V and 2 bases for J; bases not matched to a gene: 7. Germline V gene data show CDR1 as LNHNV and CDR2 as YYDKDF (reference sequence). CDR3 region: CATSREGYSGRQETQYF. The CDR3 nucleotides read TGTGCCACCAGCAGAGAGGGTTATAGCGGGAGACAAGAGACCCAGTACTTC.

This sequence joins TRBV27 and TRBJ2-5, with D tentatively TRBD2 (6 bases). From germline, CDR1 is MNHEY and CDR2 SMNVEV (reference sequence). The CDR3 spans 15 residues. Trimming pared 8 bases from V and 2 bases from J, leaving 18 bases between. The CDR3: CASRRGGTQQETQYF. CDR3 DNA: TGTGCCAGCCGAAGGGGCGGGACCCAACAAGAGACCCAGTACTTC.

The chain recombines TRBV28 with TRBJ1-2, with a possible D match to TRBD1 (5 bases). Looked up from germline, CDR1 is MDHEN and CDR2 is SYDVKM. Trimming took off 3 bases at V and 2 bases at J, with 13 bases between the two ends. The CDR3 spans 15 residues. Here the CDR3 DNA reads TGTGCCAGCAGTTTGTGGGGCGATCGCAACTATGGCTACACCTTC. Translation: CASSLWGDRNYGYTF.

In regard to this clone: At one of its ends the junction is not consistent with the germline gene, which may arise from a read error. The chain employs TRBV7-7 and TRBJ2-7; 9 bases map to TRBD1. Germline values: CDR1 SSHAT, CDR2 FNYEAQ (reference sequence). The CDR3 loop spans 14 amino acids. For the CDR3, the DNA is TGTGCTAGCAGCTTAGGGACAGGGTCCTACGAGCAGTACTTC. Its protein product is CASSLGTGSYEQYF.

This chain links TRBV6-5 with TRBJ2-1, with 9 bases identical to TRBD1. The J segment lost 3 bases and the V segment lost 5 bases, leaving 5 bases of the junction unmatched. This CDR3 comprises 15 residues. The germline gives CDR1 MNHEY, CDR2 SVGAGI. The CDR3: CASSPDRGVYNEQFF. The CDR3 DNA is TGTGCCAGCAGTCCCGACAGGGGGGTCTACAATGAGCAGTTCTTC.

CDR3 sequence: CASSLSGCSYEQYF. The CDR3 region has the DNA TGCGCCAGCAGCTTGTCGGGGTGCTCCTACGAGCAGTACTTC. The chain has TRBV5-1 and TRBJ2-7; maybe TRBD2 (5 bases). The length of the CDR3 is 14 residues. The germline CDR1 and CDR2 sequences are SGHRS and YFSETQ. V lost 1 base and J 0 bases, leaving 8 bases between the germline ends.

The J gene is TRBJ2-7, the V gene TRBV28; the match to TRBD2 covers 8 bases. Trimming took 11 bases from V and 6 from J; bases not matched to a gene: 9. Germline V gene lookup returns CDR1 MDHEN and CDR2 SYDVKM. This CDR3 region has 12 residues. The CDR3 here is CAASGGRSEQYF. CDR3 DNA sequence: TGTGCCGCGTCGGGCGGGAGGTCCGAGCAGTACTTC. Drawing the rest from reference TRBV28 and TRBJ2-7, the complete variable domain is DVKVTQSSRYLVKRTGEKVFLECVQDMDHENMFWYRQDPGLGLRLIYFSYDVKMKEKGDIPEGYSVSREKKERFSLILESASTNQTSMYLCAASGGRSEQYFGPGTRLTVT.

In DNA form, the CDR3 reads TGTGCCAGCAGCCAAGATAGGGACTGGCTGATGGGTTACGAGCAGTACTTC. As protein: CASSQDRDWLMGYEQYF. The rearrangement uses TRBV14 and TRBJ2-7; tentative D call: TRBD2 (6 bases). The CDR3 spans 17 residues. Germline V gives CDR1 SGHDN, CDR2 FVKESK. With 0 bases removed from V and 4 bases from J, the gap between germline ends came to 19 bases.

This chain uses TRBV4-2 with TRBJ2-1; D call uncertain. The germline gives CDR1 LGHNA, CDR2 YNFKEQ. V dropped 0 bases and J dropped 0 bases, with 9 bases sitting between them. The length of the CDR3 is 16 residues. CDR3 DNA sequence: TGTGCCAGCAGCCAAGAAGGCGGAAGCTCCTACAATGAGCAGTTCTTC. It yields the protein CASSQEGGSSYNEQFF.

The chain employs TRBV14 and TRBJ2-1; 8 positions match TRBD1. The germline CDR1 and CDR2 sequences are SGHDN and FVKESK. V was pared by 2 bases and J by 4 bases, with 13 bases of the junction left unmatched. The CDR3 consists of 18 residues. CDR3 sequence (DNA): TGTGCCAGCAGCCAACAGGGGGCTGGAGGACGGGGGTACAATGAGCAGTTCTTC. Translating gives CASSQQGAGGRGYNEQFF. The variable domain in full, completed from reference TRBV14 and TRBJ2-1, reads EAGVTQFPSHSVIEKGQTVTLRCDPISGHDNLYWYRRVMGKEIKFLLHFVKESKQDESGMPNNRFLAERTGGTYSTLKVQPAELEDSGVYFCASSQQGAGGRGYNEQFFGPGTRLTVL.

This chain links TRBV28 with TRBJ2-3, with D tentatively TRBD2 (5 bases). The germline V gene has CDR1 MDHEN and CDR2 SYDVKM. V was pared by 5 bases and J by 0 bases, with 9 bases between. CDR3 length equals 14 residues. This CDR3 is CASSEAGSTDTQYF. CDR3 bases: TGTGCCAGCAGTGAGGCGGGTAGCACAGATACGCAGTATTTT. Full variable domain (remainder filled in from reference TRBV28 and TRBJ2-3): DVKVTQSSRYLVKRTGEKVFLECVQDMDHENMFWYRQDPGLGLRLIYFSYDVKMKEKGDIPEGYSVSREKKERFSLILESASTNQTSMYLCASSEAGSTDTQYFGPGTRLTVL.

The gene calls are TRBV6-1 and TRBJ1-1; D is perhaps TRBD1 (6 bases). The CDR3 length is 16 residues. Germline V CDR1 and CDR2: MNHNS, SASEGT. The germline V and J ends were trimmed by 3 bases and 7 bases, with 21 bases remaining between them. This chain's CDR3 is CASSDSGAGERVEAFF. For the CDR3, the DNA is TGTGCCAGCAGTGATTCAGGGGCCGGTGAGAGGGTTGAAGCTTTCTTT.

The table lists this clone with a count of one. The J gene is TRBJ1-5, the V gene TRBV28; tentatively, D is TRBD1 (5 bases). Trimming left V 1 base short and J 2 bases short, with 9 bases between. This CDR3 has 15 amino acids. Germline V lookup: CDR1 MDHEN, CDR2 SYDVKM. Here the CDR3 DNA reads TGTGCCAGCAGTTTATCAGGGAATGGCAATCAGCCCCAGCATTTT. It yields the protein CASSLSGNGNQPQHF.

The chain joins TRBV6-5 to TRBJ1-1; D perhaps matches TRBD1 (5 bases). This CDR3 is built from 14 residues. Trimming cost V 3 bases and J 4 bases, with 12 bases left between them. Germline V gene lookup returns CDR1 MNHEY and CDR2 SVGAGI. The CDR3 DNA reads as TGTGCCAGCAGTTATTGGGGGGGAGGCACTGAAGCTTTCTTT. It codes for CASSYWGGGTEAFF.

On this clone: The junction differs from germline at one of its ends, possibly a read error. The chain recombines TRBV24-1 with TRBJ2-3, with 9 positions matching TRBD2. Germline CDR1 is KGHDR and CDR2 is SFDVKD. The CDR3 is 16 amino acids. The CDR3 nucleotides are TGTGCTACCAGTGAATTTGCGGGAGGGAGGACAGATACGCAGTATTTT. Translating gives CATSEFAGGRTDTQYF.

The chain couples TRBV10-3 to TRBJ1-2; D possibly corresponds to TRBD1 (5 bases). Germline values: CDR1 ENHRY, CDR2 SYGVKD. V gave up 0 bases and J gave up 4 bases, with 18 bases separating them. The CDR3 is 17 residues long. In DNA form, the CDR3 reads TGTGCCATCAGTGAGTCGAGGCTAGGGGCGCCTGGCTATGGCTACACCTTC. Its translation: CAISESRLGAPGYGYTF.

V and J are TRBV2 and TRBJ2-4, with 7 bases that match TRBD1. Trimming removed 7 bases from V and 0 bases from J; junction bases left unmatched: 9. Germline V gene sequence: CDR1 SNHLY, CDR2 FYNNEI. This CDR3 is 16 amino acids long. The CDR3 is CASKGTESQAKNIQYF. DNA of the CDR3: TGTGCCAGCAAGGGGACAGAAAGCCAAGCCAAAAACATTCAGTACTTC.

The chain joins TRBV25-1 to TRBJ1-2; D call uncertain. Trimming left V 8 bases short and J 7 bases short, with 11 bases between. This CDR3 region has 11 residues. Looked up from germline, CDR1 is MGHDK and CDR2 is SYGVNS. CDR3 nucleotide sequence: TGTGCCAGCCTCAGAAGGAGTGGCTACACCTTC. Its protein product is CASLRRSGYTF.

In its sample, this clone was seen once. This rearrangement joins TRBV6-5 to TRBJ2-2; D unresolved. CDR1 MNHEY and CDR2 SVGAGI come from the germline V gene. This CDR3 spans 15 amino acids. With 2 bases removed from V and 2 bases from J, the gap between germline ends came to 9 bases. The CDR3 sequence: CASSYETHNTGELFF. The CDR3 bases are TGTGCCAGCAGTTACGAGACTCACAACACCGGGGAGCTGTTTTTT.

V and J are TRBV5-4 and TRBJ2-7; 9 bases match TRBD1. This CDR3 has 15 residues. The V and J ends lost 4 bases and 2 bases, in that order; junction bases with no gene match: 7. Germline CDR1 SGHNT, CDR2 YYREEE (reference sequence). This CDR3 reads CASSVWTGDPYEQYF. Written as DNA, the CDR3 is TGTGCCAGCAGCGTCTGGACAGGGGACCCCTACGAGCAGTACTTC.

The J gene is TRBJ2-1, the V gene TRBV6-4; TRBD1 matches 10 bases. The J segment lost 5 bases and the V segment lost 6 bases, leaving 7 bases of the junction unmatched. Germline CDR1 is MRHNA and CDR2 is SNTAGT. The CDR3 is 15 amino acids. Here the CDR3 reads CASRTGQGPDNEQFF. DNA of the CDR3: TGTGCCAGCAGGACGGGACAGGGGCCAGACAATGAGCAGTTCTTC.

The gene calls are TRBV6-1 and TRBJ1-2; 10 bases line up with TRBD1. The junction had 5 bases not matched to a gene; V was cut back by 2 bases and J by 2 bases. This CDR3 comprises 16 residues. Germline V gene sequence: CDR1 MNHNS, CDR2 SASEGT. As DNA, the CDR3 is TGTGCCAGCAGTGAATTGGCGGGACAGGGGAACTATGGCTACACCTTC. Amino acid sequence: CASSELAGQGNYGYTF.

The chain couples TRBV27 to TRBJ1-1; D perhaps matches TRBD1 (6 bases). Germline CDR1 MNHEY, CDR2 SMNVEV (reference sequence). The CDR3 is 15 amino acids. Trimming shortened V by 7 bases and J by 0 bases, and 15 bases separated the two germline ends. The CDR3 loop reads CASTLRGGLNTEAFF. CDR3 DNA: TGTGCCAGCACCCTTCGTGGGGGCCTGAACACTGAAGCTTTCTTT.

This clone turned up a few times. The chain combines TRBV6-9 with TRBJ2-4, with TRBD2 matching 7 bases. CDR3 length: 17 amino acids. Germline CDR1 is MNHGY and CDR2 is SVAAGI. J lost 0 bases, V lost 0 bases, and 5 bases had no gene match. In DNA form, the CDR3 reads TGTGCCAGCAGTTATTCGGGCGGGGGACTAGCCAAAAACATTCAGTACTTC. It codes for CASSYSGGGLAKNIQYF.